This T cell receptor (beta chain) came from a study of shared clonotypes between healthy human individuals (dated by TCRdb to the early 2020s). In terms of the full investigation: The cohort comprised two women and a few men aged 18 to 49 years. For each donor, CD4 naive and CD4 memory were each run on three plates, CD8 naive on two plates, and CD8 memory on one plate. Blood TCR repertoires of about 5 healthy adults were deeply sequenced to estimate repertoire size and the extent of clonotype sharing between individuals. Different laboratories and diverse techniques were used to prepare libraries and sequence TCR repertoires, to increase sequencing depth and limit assay-specific biases. Per donor, leukapheresis produced somewhere between about 0.9 and 9 billion PBMCs.

The study at large found these results: Sharing across several donors was observed for approximately 4.6% of naive CD4, 3% to 3.5% of naive CD8, 2% to 2.5% of memory CD4, and roughly 0.4% of memory CD8 clonotypes. Incomplete sequencing was indicated by rarefaction of sorted-subset datasets, despite the large sequencing depth. Higher generation probabilities were observed for clonotypes shared by all four sorted-subset donors than for non-shared clonotypes. Naive subsets generally had larger estimated clonotype richness than memory subsets. Based on pairwise subsampling, the degree of clonotype sharing among donors was expected to be affected by sequencing depth. Only blood was sampled, and tissue TCR repertoires likely differ from those in blood. The genetic and exposure-history diversity represented was limited by the small number of donors.

V was cut back by 0 bases and J by 2 bases, leaving a gap of 14 bases between them. CDR1 SEHNR and CDR2 FQNEAQ are derived from the germline V gene (reference sequence). The CDR3 starts with the cysteine, ends with the phenylalanine, and has 17 residues. Just CDR3 DNA is preserved here, 51 bases in frame from base 1. Healthy HIV-negative adults with no recently reported acute infections or vaccinations were included as donors. Every donor was a Caucasian adult residing in Nashville, Tennessee, USA. CD4+ T cells were enriched through magnetic negative selection, after which naive cells were positively selected on CD45RA and the remaining negative fraction served as the memory subset. Blood was collected by leukapheresis, and PBMCs were isolated by Ficoll-Histopaque density gradient centrifugation and then cryopreserved in liquid nitrogen vapor phase. Purity and quantity of every magnetically sorted T cell population were checked by analytical flow cytometry. From each sorted fraction, genomic DNA was isolated and quantified by UV absorbance on a Nanodrop 2000c.

For this clone: There is no known antigen for this receptor. No qualities accompany the bases; no much larger clone lies one base away.

Using the deep immunoSEQ assay, TCR CDR3 regions were amplified from genomic DNA by multiplex PCR. For each cell subset, the extracted genomic DNA was distributed evenly across all wells of several immunoSEQ 96-well plates, and each plate served as one replicate. For sorted subsets, 200 ng of genomic DNA, equivalent to some 33,000 T cell genomes, went into each replicate PCR. Purified libraries were quantified with a Qubit 3.0 fluorometer, sized on a Bioanalyzer 2100, and re-quantified with the KAPA Library Quantification kit. Each immunoSEQ 96-well plate was sequenced on its own single-read 150-cycle Illumina NextSeq 550 flow cell. For the original study's pipeline: Because the immunoSEQ output included only junctional sequences and no quality scores, the filtering could not be the same as the filtering used for full-length reads. Sequences were annotated with PyIR, a Python wrapper for IgBLAST v1.9, using IMGT germline references to assign V/J genes and CDR3. Any read was removed if the V/J assignment was weak (E-value above 1e-6), the CDR3 was missing, or the read contained stop codons, out-of-frame junctions, or ambiguous translated residues. V3J clonotypes were defined as sequences sharing an identical inferred V gene, J gene, and CDR3 amino acid sequence. Percentage overlap between repertoires was computed as shared unique clonotypes divided by the size of the smaller repertoire. Richness of each repertoire was evaluated using RTK rarefaction, the Chao1 estimator, and Recon v2.1 estimates of unobserved clonotypes. For all TCRbeta clonotypes obtained by the gDNA method from four donors, generation probabilities were computed with OLGA. This is the immuneACCESS table as TCRdb keeps it, with only in-frame sequences that have V and J called. A part of the clones is gone; compared with another copy, unresolved V genes explain less than half, and the rest is unexplained. Clone size and V and J calls were adopted from that table, with D and trimming inferred from the DNA. The sample table lists some 2,400,000 clones, approximately 95% of them with a count of one. The ten largest clones add up to around 0.13% of the sample.

The sequence links TRBV7-9 to TRBJ2-1; the best D guess is TRBD1, with 6 bases matching. The source of this sequence is a man aged 18 to 30 in good health. Material for sequencing was naive CD4+ T cells sorted from blood. The sample's cell subset or site label, decoded: CD45RA+ positively selected. The nucleotide sequence reads as follows: TGTGCCAGCAGCTTAGCGGTAACAGGGTTGCCCTACAATGAGCAGTTCTTC. Its translation reads: CASSLAVTGLPYNEQFF.